This note documents a single TCR beta chain sequence. Its matching antigen is unknown. CDR3 length: 13 amino acids. Per germline, CDR1 SGHVS and CDR2 FQNEAQ. After removal of 6 bases from V and 3 bases from J, the junction contained 3 bases not matched to a gene. PCR primers comprised 60 Vbeta and 13 Jbeta primers. The protocol was immunoSEQ multiplex PCR, while the TCRdb copy is restricted to in-frame clones and leaves out a portion. The table has about 96,000 clones, 60% to 75% seen once. The sample comes from a study of cytomegalovirus exposure and HLA in healthy donors. Study-level results: The sole available immune exposure information was CMV serostatus. Most CMV-associated TCR beta chains were later found to appear HLA-restricted.

The chain links TRBV7-8 to TRBJ2-7, with TRBD2 matching over 9 bases. Specimen: PBMCs. The source of this sequence is a female donor in good health and CMV-seropositive. CDR3 sequence reads: CASSLTSGYEQYF. The CDR3 DNA follows: TGTGCCAGCAGTTTGACTAGCGGCTACGAGCAGTACTTC.